The 28 T cell receptor beta chains in this list originate from one sample, sequenced in a study of blood T cell repertoires in COVID-19 (dated by TCRdb to 2020 to 2022). The library was prepared using the immunoSEQ multiplex PCR assay. In its TCRdb copy, this immuneACCESS table keeps in-frame sequences only and misses some clones. Where compared with another copy, unresolved V genes explain less than half of these, and the others have no known cause. In this sample the table shows about 220,000 clones, around 83% of which occur a single time. The ten largest clones represent about 7.4% of the sample. Sequenced sample: peripheral blood. The source of these receptors is a woman between 50 and 59 years old with acute or convalescent COVID-19.

This clone was found a few times. The rearrangement joins TRBV24-1 to TRBJ2-5; a possible D gene is TRBD1 (6 bases). V lost 4 bases, J lost 5 bases, and 13 bases lay in between. The CDR3 spans 14 residues. Germline CDR1 and CDR2: KGHDR and SFDVKD. CDR3 coding DNA: TGTGCCACCAGTGACCCGAGCCAGGGGGAGACCCAGTACTTC. This gives the protein CATSDPSQGETQYF.

The genes are TRBV28 and TRBJ2-7; D possibly corresponds to TRBD1 (5 bases). The V end was cut by 6 bases, the J end by 4 bases, with 13 bases between. The CDR3 covers 13 residues. Germline CDR1 reads MDHEN; CDR2 reads SYDVKM. The CDR3 region is CASSPQDRYEQYF. The CDR3 region has the DNA TGTGCCAGCAGCCCACAGGATAGGTACGAGCAGTACTTC.

The V gene is TRBV21-1, the J gene TRBJ2-7; the D call in the table, TRBD1, was not verified against the DNA. TRBV21-1 is noted as a pseudogene. This CDR3 is 18 amino acids long. The CDR3: CASSKAKQGSPRPYEQYF. CDR3 nucleotide sequence: TGTGCCAGCAGCAAAGCAAAACAGGGGTCCCCCCGGCCCTACGAGCAGTACTTC.

The CDR3 sequence: CASSVDRGNTEAFF. For the CDR3, the DNA is TGTGCCAGCAGCGTCGACAGGGGGAACACTGAAGCTTTCTTT. V and J are TRBV11-2 and TRBJ1-1; TRBD1 matches 8 bases. Germline CDR1 reads SGHAT; CDR2 reads FQNNGV. Unmatched junction bases numbered 3, after V lost 5 bases and J lost 1 base. The CDR3 is 14 residues long.

The rearrangement joins TRBV9 to TRBJ2-3, with D unclear. The CDR3 sequence is 16 residues long. CDR1 and CDR2 (germline): SGDLS, YYNGEE. Trimming took 0 bases from V and 3 from J, leaving 14 bases between them. For the CDR3, the DNA is TGTGCCAGCAGCGTAGCTGGAGCGCCGTCTACAGATACGCAGTATTTT. Its translation: CASSVAGAPSTDTQYF.

This clone is a singleton in its sample. The rearrangement joins TRBV20-1 to TRBJ1-3; 8 bases agree with TRBD1. CDR3 length: 17 amino acids. V shed 3 bases, J shed 1 base, and the junction held 11 bases outside the gene matches. The germline CDR1 and CDR2 sequences are DFQATT and SNEGSKA (reference sequence). In nucleotides, the CDR3 is TGCAGTGCTAGTGGGGGGAAGGACAGGGCTTCTGGAAACACCATATATTTT. Residues: CSASGGKDRASGNTIYF.

Only one count was recorded for this clone. The chain joins TRBV5-1 to TRBJ1-1; weak D call: TRBD1 (6 bases). With 1 base removed from V and 5 bases from J, the gap between germline ends came to 15 bases. This CDR3 contains 15 residues. Germline CDR1 SGHRS, CDR2 YFSETQ. The CDR3 protein is CASSLSAGEGTEAFF. The CDR3 DNA follows: TGCGCCAGCAGCTTGAGCGCAGGGGAAGGGACTGAAGCTTTCTTT.

The gene calls are TRBV12-5 and TRBJ2-1; D is unresolved. This CDR3 spans 13 amino acids. V dropped 3 bases and J dropped 6 bases, with 9 bases sitting between them. Per germline, CDR1 LGHNT and CDR2 FRNRAP. CDR3 region: CASGFAYGNEQFF. CDR3 sequence (DNA): TGTGCTAGTGGTTTCGCATACGGCAATGAGCAGTTCTTC.

A single count supports this clone. The chain carries TRBV5-1 and TRBJ2-3; D is uncertain. The CDR3 length is 11 residues. The germline V gene encodes CDR1 SGHRS and CDR2 YFSETQ. The V end lost 1 base, the J end lost 7 bases, and 4 bases lay between the germline ends. CDR3 sequence (DNA): TGCGCCAGCAGCTTGACTAATACGCAGTATTTT. Translated, it gives CASSLTNTQYF. The full variable domain, with the rest looked up from reference TRBV5-1 and TRBJ2-3, is KAGVTQTPRYLIKTRGQQVTLSCSPISGHRSVSWYQQTPGQGLQFLFEYFSETQRNKGNFPGRFSGRQFSNSRSEMNVSTLELGDSALYLCASSLTNTQYFGPGTRLTVL.

The rearrangement links TRBV5-1 to TRBJ2-7, with a tentative D call TRBD1 (6 bases). Germline assignment: CDR1 SGHRS and CDR2 YFSETQ. V gave up 0 bases and J gave up 5 bases, with 9 bases separating them. The CDR3 length is 13 residues. In nucleotides, the CDR3 is TGCGCCAGCAGCTTGGTTGGGGGCAACGAGCAGTACTTC. This encodes CASSLVGGNEQYF.

The chain uses TRBV11-2 and TRBJ2-1; 8 bases map to TRBD2. The V gene end was trimmed by 2 bases and the J gene end by 7 bases; junction bases not matched to a gene: 13. Per germline, CDR1 SGHAT and CDR2 FQNNGV. This CDR3 contains 17 residues. The CDR3 DNA follows: TGTGCCAGCAGCTTAACAGGAGCGGGAGCCTTTTGGAATGAGCAGTTCTTC. Protein product: CASSLTGAGAFWNEQFF.

The chain recombines TRBV5-6 with TRBJ2-3; tentatively, D is TRBD1 (6 bases). The CDR3 length is 13 residues. The germline gives CDR1 SGHDT, CDR2 YYEEEE. Trimming pared 4 bases from V and 5 bases from J, leaving 11 bases between. The CDR3 loop reads CASSPPRGDTQYF. The CDR3 DNA follows: TGTGCCAGCAGCCCCCCCAGGGGAGATACGCAGTATTTT.

The rearrangement uses TRBV5-4 and TRBJ2-3; 9 bases align to TRBD2. With V trimmed by 4 bases and J by 4 bases, 10 bases remained unmatched. Germline values: CDR1 SGHNT, CDR2 YYREEE (reference sequence). The CDR3 sequence is 16 residues long. CDR3 amino acids: CASSPDSGRRPDTQYF. The CDR3, as DNA: TGTGCCAGCAGCCCCGATAGCGGGAGAAGGCCAGATACGCAGTATTTT.

This clone was detected once. V gene TRBV6-5 combines with J gene TRBJ2-1; 9 bases line up with TRBD2. Germline CDR1 and CDR2: MNHEY and SVGAGI. This CDR3 comprises 16 residues. Losses at the gene ends were 0 bases for V and 7 bases for J; bases not matched to a gene: 7. This chain's CDR3 is CASSYSSSGSRNEQFF. CDR3 DNA: TGTGCCAGCAGTTACTCGAGTAGCGGGAGTAGAAATGAGCAGTTCTTC.

This sequence joins TRBV5-5 and TRBJ1-5; D possibly corresponds to TRBD1 (5 bases). Germline CDR1 and CDR2: SGHKS and YYEKEE (reference sequence). Deletions cut 4 bases from V and 2 bases from J, with 13 bases between. The length of the CDR3 is 15 residues. The CDR3 sequence: CASSRSQGGNQPQHF. The CDR3 DNA reads as TGTGCCAGCAGCCGGAGTCAGGGCGGCAATCAGCCCCAGCATTTT.

This chain connects TRBV6-6 to TRBJ2-5; D gene unclear. This CDR3 spans 12 amino acids. V was clipped by 0 bases and J by 5 bases, with 4 bases between them. Germline V gene lookup returns CDR1 MNHNY and CDR2 SVGAGI (reference sequence). CDR3 coding DNA: TGTGCCAGCAGTTACTCGAGTGAGACCCAGTACTTC. Protein sequence: CASSYSSETQYF.

This chain connects TRBV28 to TRBJ2-1, with 9 bases that match TRBD2. The CDR3 is 13 residues long. Germline V gene lookup returns CDR1 MDHEN and CDR2 SYDVKM. The ends lost 9 bases at V and 9 bases at J; junction bases unmatched: 9. CDR3 sequence: CASYSGSWGEQFF. The CDR3 DNA sequence: TGTGCCAGTTATAGCGGGAGTTGGGGTGAGCAGTTCTTC.

As concerns this clone: A read error may be the cause here, since a much bigger clone is one base away. This same CDR3 is encoded by further DNA sequences in the sample. The V and J genes are TRBV4-2 and TRBJ1-3, with TRBD1 matching 7 bases. This CDR3 has 15 residues. J was trimmed by 2 bases and V by 0 bases; bases with no gene match: 1. Germline V lookup: CDR1 LGHNA, CDR2 YNFKEQ. As DNA, the CDR3 is TGTGCCAGCAGCCAAGAAGACAGGGCTGGAAACACCATATATTTT. Its protein is CASSQEDRAGNTIYF.

CDR3 coding DNA: TGTGCCAGCAGCGTACGCGCCGGGAGCGACAATGAGCAGTTCTTC. It encodes CASSVRAGSDNEQFF. The chain employs TRBV9 and TRBJ2-1, with D tentatively TRBD2 (6 bases). The CDR3 covers 15 residues. The V and J ends lost 1 base and 5 bases respectively, with 13 bases between them. Germline-derived CDR1 and CDR2 are SGDLS and YYNGEE. Full variable domain (outside the CDR3, taken from reference TRBV9 and TRBJ2-1): DSGVTQTPKHLITATGQRVTLRCSPRSGDLSVYWYQQSLDQGLQFLIQYYNGEERAKGNILERFSAQQFPDLHSELNLSSLELGDSALYFCASSVRAGSDNEQFFGPGTRLTVL.

The DNA for the CDR3 is TGTGCCAGCAGCCTCCTATCGGGGGGCGAGACCCAGTACTTC. Translated: CASSLLSGGETQYF. The V gene is TRBV3-1 (or the pseudogene TRBV3-2), the J gene TRBJ2-5; D possibly corresponds to TRBD2 (7 bases). Germline V gene sequence: CDR1 LGHDT, CDR2 YNNKEL (reference sequence). V shed 4 bases and J shed 5 bases, with 14 bases lying between them. CDR3 size: 14 residues.

The rearrangement uses TRBV24-1 and TRBJ2-7, with 8 bases that match TRBD1. V dropped 4 bases and J dropped 3; count of bases not matched to a gene: 7. Germline V gives CDR1 KGHDR, CDR2 SFDVKD. The CDR3 consists of 15 residues. CDR3 nucleotide sequence: TGTGCCACCAGTGACCCGGGACAGGAAAACTACGAGCAGTACTTC. This encodes CATSDPGQENYEQYF.

This clone was found a few times. The chain has TRBV11-2 and TRBJ1-4; D possibly corresponds to TRBD1 (6 bases). This CDR3 spans 16 amino acids. Per the germline V gene, CDR1 is SGHAT and CDR2 is FQNNGV. Between the trimmed V and J ends, which lost 4 bases and 8 bases, there was a span of 20 bases. CDR3 residues: CASSSFTGKFDEKLFF. The CDR3, as DNA: TGTGCCAGCAGCTCCTTTACAGGGAAATTTGACGAAAAACTGTTTTTT.

V usage is TRBV10-2 and J usage is TRBJ2-3, with 14 bases fitting TRBD2. Per germline, CDR1 WSHSY and CDR2 SAAADI. This CDR3 has 15 amino acids. With V trimmed by 6 bases and J by 5 bases, 4 bases remained unmatched. The DNA for the CDR3 is TGCGCCAGCAGGGGGGGACTAGCGGGAGAAGATACGCAGTATTTT. Translating it yields CASRGGLAGEDTQYF.

The chain is built from TRBV13 and TRBJ2-5, with 8 bases matching TRBD1. The germline gives CDR1 PRHDT, CDR2 FYEKMQ (reference sequence). The CDR3 runs to 16 residues. Unmatched junction bases numbered 11, after V lost 3 bases and J lost 5 bases. The CDR3 bases are TGTGCCAGCAGCTTCCAGACAGGGGCGAAGGTGGAGACCCAGTACTTC. Translated: CASSFQTGAKVETQYF.

This clone appeared a single time. The chain has TRBV18 and TRBJ2-5; 7 positions agree with TRBD1. Germline trimming cut 1 base from V and 5 bases from J; bases unmatched to any gene: 4. Germline V lookup: CDR1 KGHSH, CDR2 LQKENI. This CDR3 comprises 14 residues. For the CDR3, the DNA is TGTGCCAGCTCACCACTGACAGGGAAGGAGACCCAGTACTTC. Translating it yields CASSPLTGKETQYF.

This clone was detected once. The rearrangement uses TRBV10-3 and TRBJ2-7; 10 bases map to TRBD1. With 6 bases clipped from V and 6 bases from J, the junction kept 8 bases outside the gene matches. Germline V gene lookup returns CDR1 ENHRY and CDR2 SYGVKD. The CDR3 is 14 amino acids. CDR3 sequence reads: CAIRTGQGTGEQYF. DNA for the CDR3: TGTGCCATCAGGACGGGACAGGGGACGGGCGAGCAGTACTTC.

The chain uses TRBV6-5 and TRBJ1-1, with 8 bases identical to TRBD1. The CDR3 covers 13 residues. With 6 bases clipped from V and 1 base from J, the junction kept 1 base outside the gene matches. Germline assignment: CDR1 MNHEY and CDR2 SVGAGI. This CDR3 is CASRDRENTEAFF. DNA for the CDR3: TGTGCCAGCAGGGACAGGGAGAACACTGAAGCTTTCTTT.

V is TRBV7-3 and J is TRBJ2-1; D possibly corresponds to TRBD2 (6 bases). This CDR3 spans 12 amino acids. Germline V lookup: CDR1 SGHTA, CDR2 FQGTGA. Trimming left V 3 bases short and J 7 bases short, with 7 bases between. The CDR3 DNA follows: TGTGCCAGCAGCTTTGGGAGGAATGAGCAGTTCTTC. Protein sequence: CASSFGRNEQFF.